Presented here are 20 T cell receptor beta chains from one specimen sequenced in a study of a mutant IDH1 vaccine in newly diagnosed glioma. The protocol was immunoSEQ multiplex PCR, while the TCRdb copy is restricted to in-frame clones and leaves out a portion. The table lists fewer than 85,000 clones, 70% to 90% of them singletons. As to time point: week 47, end of study. Topical imiquimod was applied with each vaccine dose, which held 300 ug of mutant IDH1 20-mer peptide. Their target antigens are unknown. The starting material was PBMCs, obtained from a glioma patient whose treatment included an IDH1 peptide vaccine. The receptor source for this set is a man aged 40-49 years with glioma.

The chain joins TRBV10-3 to TRBJ2-7; 7 nucleotides line up with TRBD1. The J segment lost 0 bases and the V segment lost 0 bases, leaving 5 bases of the junction unmatched. This CDR3 region has 16 residues. Germline lookup yields CDR1 ENHRY and CDR2 SYGVKD. In nucleotides, the CDR3 is TGTGCCATCAGTGAGTCGAAACGGACAGGCTCCTACGAGCAGTACTTC. Its protein product is CAISESKRTGSYEQYF.

The CDR3 sequence: CASSSGQGNEQYF. The CDR3 DNA follows: TGCGCCAGCAGCTCGGGACAGGGTAACGAGCAGTACTTC. The genes are TRBV5-1 and TRBJ2-7; 9 positions match TRBD1. V was clipped by 3 bases and J by 5 bases; unmatched bases: 3. CDR1 is SGHRS and CDR2 is YFSETQ in the germline V gene. The CDR3 contains 13 residues.

This chain connects TRBV6-6 to TRBJ1-3; D ambiguous. CDR3 length equals 15 residues. V lost 4 bases to trimming and J lost 0 bases, with 10 bases between them. Germline values: CDR1 MNHNY, CDR2 SVGAGI (reference sequence). The chain's CDR3 is CASSSNYHSGNTIYF. The CDR3 DNA reads as TGTGCCAGCAGTTCCAACTACCACTCTGGAAACACCATATATTTT.

This clone was recorded a few times. The chain couples TRBV28 to TRBJ2-7; 10 bases are a match to TRBD1. The V gene's germline CDR1 is MDHEN and CDR2 SYDVKM. The V and J ends lost 3 bases and 3 bases, in that order; junction bases with no gene match: 5. The CDR3 is made up of 15 amino acids. CDR3 sequence (DNA): TGTGCCAGCAGTTTCTGGACAGGGGGATTCTACGAGCAGTACTTC. It specifies CASSFWTGGFYEQYF.

The chain uses TRBV19 and TRBJ1-5, with TRBD1 matching over 7 bases. Germline CDR1 LNHDA, CDR2 SQIVND (reference sequence). V was pared by 0 bases and J by 4 bases, with 6 bases of the junction left unmatched. The CDR3 is made up of 16 amino acids. In DNA, the CDR3 is TGTGCCAGTAGTATAGATCGGAACAGGGGAAATCAGCCCCAGCATTTT. Its translation is CASSIDRNRGNQPQHF.

The V call is TRBV6-4, the J call TRBJ1-2, with D tentatively TRBD1 (5 bases). Germline loops: CDR1 MRHNA, CDR2 SNTAGT. V lost 4 bases and J lost 4, with 22 bases in between. This CDR3 has 17 amino acids. The CDR3 DNA follows: TGTGCCAGCAGTGGCCGCAGGGACCCACCGGTTTCCTATGGCTACACCTTC. Its translation: CASSGRRDPPVSYGYTF.

As regards this clone: A read error may account for a junction end that differs from germline. Other DNA sequences from this sample encode an identical CDR3 as well. The chain is built from TRBV7-9 and TRBJ2-5, with 10 positions matching TRBD2. The CDR3 covers 16 residues. Germline values: CDR1 SEHNR, CDR2 FQNEAQ (reference sequence). CDR3: CASSLGAGGPRETQYF. CDR3 coding DNA: TGTGCCAGCAGCTTAGGAGCGGGGGGGCCCCGGGAGACCCAATACTTC.

The chain links TRBV7-2 to TRBJ2-1, with 9 bases matching TRBD2. This CDR3 has 15 residues. V shed 4 bases, J shed 6 bases, and the junction held 7 bases outside the gene matches. The germline V gene has CDR1 SGHTA and CDR2 FQGNSA. The CDR3 here is CASSSTSGLANEQFF. CDR3 DNA: TGTGCCAGCAGCTCGACTAGCGGACTTGCCAATGAGCAGTTCTTC.

The chain has TRBV4-3 and TRBJ2-7; TRBD2 matches at 13 bases. The CDR3 runs 18 residues. The germline CDR1 and CDR2 sequences are LGHNA and YSLEER. After removal of 0 bases from V and 7 bases from J, the junction contained 12 bases not matched to a gene. The CDR3 sequence: CASSQDRVVGLAGREQYF. The DNA for the CDR3 is TGCGCCAGCAGCCAAGATAGGGTTGTGGGACTAGCGGGGCGGGAGCAGTACTTC.

V and J are TRBV5-8 and TRBJ2-1; TRBD1 is a possible D gene (6 bases). The CDR3 has 17 residues. V was clipped by 4 bases and J by 0 bases, with 17 bases between them. Germline V gene lookup returns CDR1 SGHTS and CDR2 YDEGEE. The DNA of the CDR3 is TGTGCCAGCAGCGCACCCACGCAGGGGCGCTCCTACAATGAGCAGTTCTTC. Its translation is CASSAPTQGRSYNEQFF.

This chain joins TRBV7-9 and TRBJ2-5; the D is unclear. The germline gives CDR1 SEHNR, CDR2 FQNEAQ (reference sequence). The CDR3 is 14 residues long. Trimming left V 1 base short and J 7 bases short, with 13 bases between. The CDR3 region is CASSLVGGDGTQYF. The CDR3 DNA reads TGTGCCAGCAGCTTAGTGGGCGGAGATGGGACCCAGTACTTC.

V gene TRBV7-2 combines with J gene TRBJ2-7; D possibly corresponds to TRBD1 (5 bases). The CDR3 length is 15 residues. Per germline, CDR1 SGHTA and CDR2 FQGNSA. V lost 3 bases and J lost 4, with 16 bases in between. The CDR3 DNA follows: TGTGCCAGCAGCTTCAGGGTTAGGGGAAGTTACGAGCAGTACTTC. Translating gives CASSFRVRGSYEQYF. The full variable domain, rest sourced from reference TRBV7-2 and TRBJ2-7, is GAGVSQSPSNKVTEKGKDVELRCDPISGHTALYWYRQSLGQGLEFLIYFQGNSAPDKSGLPSDRFSAERTGGSVSTLTIQRTQQEDSAVYLCASSFRVRGSYEQYFGPGTRLTVT.

The rearrangement uses TRBV7-6 and TRBJ1-5; no clear D gene. Germline lookup yields CDR1 SGHVS and CDR2 FNYEAQ. The CDR3 runs 14 residues. Trimming left V 5 bases short and J 0 bases short, with 8 bases between. The CDR3 nucleotides are TGTGCCAGCAGCCTACAGTATAGCAATCAGCCCCAGCATTTT. Translating it yields CASSLQYSNQPQHF.

The chain joins TRBV7-2 to TRBJ1-2; tentatively, D is TRBD1 (5 bases). CDR3 length equals 15 residues. Looked up from germline, CDR1 is SGHTA and CDR2 is FQGNSA. V lost 0 bases, J lost 6 bases, and 14 bases lay in between. The CDR3 bases are TGTGCCAGCAGCTTAGCTTCACGGGGGAGGCATGGCTACACCTTC. Protein sequence: CASSLASRGRHGYTF.

This clone is a singleton in its sample. The chain employs TRBV11-2 and TRBJ2-1, with D maybe TRBD2 (6 bases). The CDR3 covers 14 residues. V shed 5 bases and J shed 9 bases, with 17 bases lying between them. Looked up from germline, CDR1 is SGHAT and CDR2 is FQNNGV. The CDR3 spells CASSARTTSTEQFF. The DNA for the CDR3 is TGTGCCAGCAGCGCTAGGACTACCTCAACTGAGCAGTTCTTC.

This sequence joins TRBV7-9 and TRBJ2-1; D gene ambiguous. Trimming removed 1 base at V and 8 bases at J, with 12 bases between. In germline, CDR1 is SEHNR, CDR2 FQNEAQ (reference sequence). There are 14 residues in the CDR3. CDR3 nucleotides: TGTGCCAGCAGCTTAGGACTCTATGGTGATGAGCAGTTCTTC. It yields the protein CASSLGLYGDEQFF.

The chain carries TRBV12-5 and TRBJ2-3; 8 bases fit TRBD1. The CDR3 is made up of 17 amino acids. After removal of 2 bases from V and 4 bases from J, the junction contained 11 bases not matched to a gene. Germline CDR1 reads LGHNT; CDR2 reads FRNRAP. The CDR3 here is CASGLTAGGTYADTQYF. As DNA, the CDR3 is TGTGCTAGTGGTTTGACCGCAGGGGGCACTTATGCAGATACGCAGTATTTT.

This sequence joins TRBV11-2 and TRBJ2-2, with TRBD1 as a possible D gene (6 bases). This CDR3 region has 15 residues. Germline values: CDR1 SGHAT, CDR2 FQNNGV. Trimming took 0 bases from V and 4 from J, leaving 9 bases between them. CDR3 sequence reads: CASSLEGAVTGELFF. DNA of the CDR3: TGTGCCAGCAGCTTAGAGGGGGCGGTCACCGGGGAGCTGTTTTTT.

The chain joins TRBV5-1 to TRBJ2-2; D is unclear. The CDR3 extends over 15 amino acids. Trimming took off 4 bases at V and 0 bases at J, with 10 bases between the two ends. Germline V gene sequence: CDR1 SGHRS, CDR2 YFSETQ. The CDR3 reads CASSLGSANTGELFF. CDR3 nucleotides: TGCGCCAGCAGCCTGGGAAGTGCGAACACCGGGGAGCTGTTTTTT.

The chain recombines TRBV19 with TRBJ2-1; TRBD2 matches 8 bases. The trim removed 5 bases at V and 4 bases at J, leaving 10 bases unmatched. Germline V gives CDR1 LNHDA, CDR2 SQIVND (reference sequence). This CDR3 comprises 16 residues. The CDR3, as DNA: TGTGCCAGTAGTTTCGCCGGGACTAGGATTTACAATGAGCAGTTCTTC. It encodes CASSFAGTRIYNEQFF.